This T cell receptor beta chain appears in the sequencing data of a study of blood T cell repertoires in COVID-19. Study background: From T cells, B-cell-depleted T cells, or PBMCs came the material, which was cDNA or gDNA.

Sequenced by immunoSEQ multiplex PCR; TCRdb stores in-frame clones only, minus some. The sample lists 150,000 or so clones, 82% occurring once. Ages ranged from about 18 to 89 years, with residence in under 25 US areas. Recovered status in Cohort 3 required two negative PCRs, clearance, or symptom resolution. V lost 1 base to trimming and J lost 0 bases, with 9 bases between them. The length of the CDR3 is 15 residues. Germline CDR1 and CDR2: LGHDT and YNNKEL (reference sequence). The clonotype originates from a man between 60 and 70 years old who had recovered from COVID-19. Sequencing input: PBMCs or T cells enriched from blood (not recorded which). V is TRBV3-1 (or the pseudogene TRBV3-2) and J is TRBJ2-5; D is unclear. The DNA of the CDR3 is TGTGCCAGCAGCCAAGCTGTAATCGACCAAGAGACCCAGTACTTC. It encodes CASSQAVIDQETQYF.